Listed below are T cell receptor beta chains from one sample, sequenced in a study of blood T cell repertoires in COVID-19. Measured with immunoSEQ multiplex PCR; TCRdb has only the in-frame clones, and not every one. This repertoire shows some 200,000 clones, around 80% found once; its top ten account for 1.2% to 1.5%. The material sequenced was peripheral blood. These receptor sequences come from a woman in her thirties or forties who had recovered from COVID-19. Each CDR3 is given with its conserved first and last residue. D genes are given only for firm matches. Clone size appears in some rows only: once, few, many, or a class for an expanded clone.

abundance	v_gene	j_gene	d_gene	CDR3aa	CDR3nt
NA	TRBV29-1	TRBJ1-2	TRBD1	CSVEGEGTGYGYTF	TGCAGCGTTGAAGGGGAAGGGACAGGGTATGGCTACACCTTC
few	TRBV2	TRBJ2-3	TRBD2	CASSLGSGGAPDTQYF	TGTGCCAGCAGCCTAGGTAGCGGGGGGGCCCCAGATACGCAGTATTTT
NA	TRBV12-5	TRBJ1-2	TRBD1	CASGHRQGDGYTF	TGTGCTAGTGGTCACCGCCAGGGGGATGGCTACACCTTC
NA	TRBV5-6	TRBJ1-1	NA	CASRVRGTEAFF	TGTGCCAGCAGGGTTCGAGGAACTGAAGCTTTCTTT
NA	TRBV3-1/TRBV3-2	TRBJ2-3	TRBD2	CASSSKAGVAGTDTQYF	TGTGCCAGCAGCTCTAAGGCGGGGGTAGCGGGGACAGATACGCAGTATTTT
NA	TRBV10-1	TRBJ2-2	TRBD2	CASSKASGTGELFF	TGCGCCAGCAGTAAGGCTAGCGGGACCGGGGAGCTGTTTTTT
NA	TRBV2	TRBJ1-2	NA	CARDSLYTF	TGTGCCAGAGACAGTCTTTACACCTTC
NA	TRBV7-9	TRBJ1-3	NA	CASSPTQFPGNTIYF	TGTGCCAGCAGCCCTACCCAATTTCCTGGAAACACCATATATTTT
NA	TRBV30	TRBJ2-5	TRBD1	CAWSAGGTGETQYF	TGTGCCTGGAGTGCAGGGGGCACGGGGGAGACCCAGTACTTC
NA	TRBV7-2	TRBJ2-5	NA	CASSTPLGVRETQYF	TGTGCCAGCAGCACCCCCCTAGGTGTCCGCGAGACCCAGTACTTC
NA	TRBV7-2	TRBJ1-2	NA	CASSQDNGGYSEYGYTF	TGTGCCAGCAGCCAGGATAACGGGGGTTACTCCGAATATGGCTACACCTTC
NA	TRBV6-6	TRBJ2-3	TRBD2	CASSLRTSGDTQYF	TGTGCCAGCAGTCTTCGGACTAGCGGGGATACGCAGTATTTT
NA	TRBV4-3	TRBJ1-2	TRBD1	CASSQDWGQGPYGYTF	TGCGCCAGCAGCCAAGATTGGGGACAGGGCCCCTATGGCTACACCTTC
once	TRBV3-1/TRBV3-2	TRBJ1-1	NA	CASSTRRIYRVTEAFF	TGTGCCAGCAGTACTCGACGCATATATCGGGTCACTGAAGCTTTCTTT
NA	TRBV7-9	TRBJ2-3	NA	CASSLWAGDTDTQYF	TGTGCCAGCAGCTTATGGGCAGGGGATACAGATACGCAGTATTTT
NA	TRBV2	TRBJ2-7	TRBD1	CASSEVMTGASYEQYF	TGTGCCAGCAGTGAAGTGATGACAGGGGCCTCCTACGAGCAGTACTTC
NA	TRBV2	TRBJ2-5	NA	CASSDQYQETQYF	TGTGCCAGCAGTGACCAGTACCAAGAGACCCAGTACTTC
few	TRBV6-1	TRBJ1-5	NA	CASSEFPRDQPQHF	TGTGCCAGCAGTGAATTCCCGCGCGATCAGCCCCAGCATTTT
NA	TRBV19	TRBJ1-5	NA	CASSTFRGGKDQPQHF	TGTGCCAGTAGTACGTTCAGGGGCGGAAAGGATCAGCCCCAGCATTTT
once	TRBV3-1/TRBV3-2	TRBJ2-2	NA	CASSQQGIGELFF	TGTGCCAGCAGCCAACAGGGGATCGGGGAGCTGTTTTTT
NA	TRBV5-8	TRBJ2-3	TRBD1	CASTRGQGAADTQYF	TGTGCCAGCACAAGAGGACAGGGGGCCGCAGATACGCAGTATTTT
once	TRBV28	TRBJ1-3	TRBD1	CASSLWWDRGSGNTIYF	TGTGCCAGCAGTTTATGGTGGGACAGGGGTTCTGGAAACACCATATATTTT
NA	TRBV6-2/TRBV6-3	TRBJ2-2	NA	CASSYGRFPGELFF	TGTGCCAGCAGTTACGGCAGGTTCCCCGGGGAGCTGTTTTTT
once	TRBV28	TRBJ1-4	TRBD1	CASRNGQATNEKLFF	TGTGCCAGCAGAAATGGACAGGCAACTAATGAAAAACTGTTTTTT
NA	TRBV6-2/TRBV6-3	TRBJ1-5	NA	CASSYEAGRLSNQPQHF	TGTGCCAGCAGTTACGAGGCAGGGAGGTTAAGCAATCAGCCCCAGCATTTT
NA	TRBV29-1	TRBJ1-1	TRBD1	CSVVRGQGGTEAFF	TGCAGCGTTGTCCGGGGACAGGGGGGAACTGAAGCTTTCTTT
NA	TRBV24-1	TRBJ2-6	NA	CATGAPSSGANVLTF	TGTGCCACCGGAGCACCCTCCTCTGGGGCCAACGTCCTGACTTTC
NA	TRBV6-5	TRBJ2-7	NA	CASISREAPYEQYF	TGTGCCAGCATAAGCCGGGAAGCCCCTTACGAGCAGTACTTC
NA	TRBV7-2	TRBJ2-2	TRBD1	CASIRQGGTGELFF	TGTGCCAGCATCAGACAGGGGGGAACCGGGGAGCTGTTTTTT
NA	TRBV18	TRBJ1-2	NA	CASSDTAAGNGYTF	TGTGCCAGCTCAGACACAGCTGCCGGGAATGGCTACACCTTC
NA	TRBV7-6	TRBJ2-3	NA	CASSSLGRSDSTDTQYF	TGTGCCAGCAGCTCCTTGGGCAGGTCCGACAGCACAGATACGCAGTATTTT
NA	TRBV14	TRBJ1-2	NA	CASSPVRQYGYTF	TGTGCCAGCAGCCCCGTCAGACAGTATGGCTACACCTTC
NA	TRBV9	TRBJ2-7	TRBD1	CASSQGTGGAYEQYF	TGTGCCAGCAGCCAAGGGACAGGGGGGGCCTACGAGCAGTACTTC
NA	TRBV19	TRBJ2-3	TRBD2	CATRLARTDTQYF	TGTGCCACCCGACTAGCGAGAACAGATACGCAGTATTTT
NA	TRBV4-2	TRBJ2-5	TRBD2	CASSPLGVSGQETQYF	TGTGCCAGCAGCCCGCTAGGGGTTAGCGGGCAAGAGACCCAGTACTTC
NA	TRBV5-8	TRBJ2-3	TRBD1	CASSFGTGATDTQYF	TGTGCCAGCAGCTTCGGGACAGGGGCCACAGATACGCAGTATTTT
NA	TRBV6-2/TRBV6-3	TRBJ2-3	TRBD1	CASSRQGEGTDTQYF	TGTGCCAGCAGCCGACAGGGGGAAGGGACAGATACGCAGTATTTT
NA	TRBV30	TRBJ1-3	NA	CAWNVGATGNTIYF	TGTGCCTGGAACGTGGGGGCTACTGGAAACACCATATATTTT
once	TRBV6-5	TRBJ2-7	TRBD2	CASSHMTSGSYEQYF	TGTGCCAGCAGTCACATGACTAGCGGAAGCTACGAGCAGTACTTC
once	TRBV9	TRBJ1-1	NA	CASSVGRGGTEAFF	TGTGCCAGCAGCGTAGGTAGGGGAGGCACTGAAGCTTTCTTT
NA	TRBV11-3	TRBJ2-7	NA	CASSPRLRGTYEQYF	TGTGCCAGCAGCCCTAGGCTCCGGGGAACCTACGAGCAGTACTTC
NA	TRBV27	TRBJ1-2	NA	CASSLRGYFYGYTF	TGTGCCAGCAGCCTTCGGGGGTATTTCTATGGCTACACCTTC
NA	TRBV10-3	TRBJ1-2	NA	CAISADTTYGYTF	TGTGCCATCAGTGCCGACACGACCTATGGCTACACCTTC
once	TRBV6-5	TRBJ2-7	NA	CASRRTGSSYEQYF	TGTGCCAGCAGGAGAACAGGGTCCTCCTACGAGCAGTACTTC
NA	TRBV3-1/TRBV3-2	TRBJ1-2	TRBD1	CASSQVRTGYLNYGYTF	TGTGCCAGCAGCCAAGTAAGGACAGGCTACTTAAACTATGGCTACACCTTC
NA	TRBV4-2	TRBJ2-1	TRBD2	CASSQVRGGYNEQFF	TGTGCCAGCAGCCAAGTACGGGGGGGTTACAATGAGCAGTTCTTC
NA	TRBV6-2/TRBV6-3	TRBJ2-1	TRBD2	CASSRPGTSKFF	TGTGCCAGCAGTCGTCCGGGGACTAGTAAGTTCTTC
NA	TRBV7-9	TRBJ2-1	NA	CASSPPPSSYNEQFF	TGTGCCAGCAGCCCTCCTCCCAGCTCCTACAATGAGCAGTTCTTC
NA	TRBV5-1	TRBJ2-2	NA	CASSPLTGQNTGELFF	TGCGCCAGCAGCCCTCTAACAGGACAAAACACCGGGGAGCTGTTTTTT
NA	TRBV18	TRBJ2-2	TRBD2	CASSQSGDTGELFF	TGTGCCAGCTCGCAGAGCGGGGATACCGGGGAGCTGTTTTTT
NA	TRBV7-3	TRBJ2-2	TRBD1	CASSLGQGTGELFF	TGTGCCAGCAGCTTGGGACAGGGCACCGGGGAGCTGTTTTTT
NA	TRBV6-6	TRBJ1-6	NA	CASSYSRWVPLHF	TGTGCCAGCAGTTACTCGAGGTGGGTCCCCCTCCACTTT
NA	TRBV7-2	TRBJ2-7	TRBD1	CASSSGQGAYEQYF	TGTGCCAGCAGCTCGGGACAGGGGGCCTACGAGCAGTACTTC
few	TRBV18	TRBJ1-6	NA	CASSPIPGLSESPLHF	TGTGCCAGCTCACCCATTCCAGGTTTATCTGAATCACCCCTCCACTTT
NA	TRBV18	TRBJ2-7	NA	CASSPQGGPHEQYF	TGTGCCAGCTCACCCCAGGGGGGTCCCCACGAGCAGTACTTC